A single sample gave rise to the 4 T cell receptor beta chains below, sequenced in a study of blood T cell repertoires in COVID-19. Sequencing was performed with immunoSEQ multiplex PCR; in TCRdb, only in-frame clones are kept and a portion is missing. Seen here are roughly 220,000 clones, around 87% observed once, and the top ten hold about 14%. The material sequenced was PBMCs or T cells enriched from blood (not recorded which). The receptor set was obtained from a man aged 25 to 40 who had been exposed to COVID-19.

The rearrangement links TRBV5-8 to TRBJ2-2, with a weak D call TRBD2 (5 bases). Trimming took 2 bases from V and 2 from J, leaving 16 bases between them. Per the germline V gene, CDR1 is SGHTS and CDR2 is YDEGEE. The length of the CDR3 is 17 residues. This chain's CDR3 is CASSLLQLSGNTGELFF. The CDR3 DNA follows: TGTGCCAGCAGCTTACTACAGCTCAGCGGAAACACCGGGGAGCTGTTTTTT.

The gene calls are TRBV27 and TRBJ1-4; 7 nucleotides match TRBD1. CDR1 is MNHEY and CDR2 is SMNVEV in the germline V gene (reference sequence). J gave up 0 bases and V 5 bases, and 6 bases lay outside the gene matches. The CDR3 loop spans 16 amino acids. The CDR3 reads CASSLTGATTNEKLFF. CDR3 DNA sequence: TGTGCCAGCAGTCTTACAGGGGCGACAACTAATGAAAAACTGTTTTTT.

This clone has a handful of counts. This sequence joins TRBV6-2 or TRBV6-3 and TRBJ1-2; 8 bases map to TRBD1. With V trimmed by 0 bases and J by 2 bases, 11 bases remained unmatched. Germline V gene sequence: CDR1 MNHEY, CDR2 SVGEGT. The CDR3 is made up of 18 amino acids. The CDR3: CASSYSRIDRGGNYGYTF. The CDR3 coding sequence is TGTGCCAGCAGTTACTCGCGGATCGACAGGGGAGGAAACTATGGCTACACCTTC.

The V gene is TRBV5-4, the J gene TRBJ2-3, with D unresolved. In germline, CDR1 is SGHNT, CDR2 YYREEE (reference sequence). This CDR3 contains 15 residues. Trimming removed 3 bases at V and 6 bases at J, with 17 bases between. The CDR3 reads CASSSSRGDRDTQYF. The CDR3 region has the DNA TGTGCCAGCAGCTCTTCCCGAGGAGATCGGGATACGCAGTATTTT.